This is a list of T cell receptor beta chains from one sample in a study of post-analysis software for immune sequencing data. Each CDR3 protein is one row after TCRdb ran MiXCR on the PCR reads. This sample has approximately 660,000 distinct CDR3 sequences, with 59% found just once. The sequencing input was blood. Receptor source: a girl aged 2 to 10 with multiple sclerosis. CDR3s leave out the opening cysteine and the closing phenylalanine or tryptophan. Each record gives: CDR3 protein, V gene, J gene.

ASSPLGLAGSSYEQY	TRBV5-1	TRBJ2-7
SSKPGGSDHEQF	TRBV29-1	TRBJ2-1
ASTDRGETQY	TRBV3-1	TRBJ2-5
SVRDGGYEQY	TRBV29-1	TRBJ2-7
ASNRGSYNEQF	TRBV10-1	TRBJ2-1
ASSPGTSFLNEQY	TRBV28	TRBJ2-5
SATPGQGPYEQY	TRBV20-1	NA
ASSSWGTTYEQY	TRBV28	TRBJ2-7
ASRSTSGGPNYNEQF	TRBV6-2/TRBV6-3	TRBJ2-1
AISESISDSYNEQF	TRBV10-3	TRBJ2-1
ASRPTSGVRDEQF	TRBV3-1	TRBJ2-1
ASRSRGEAQPQH	TRBV6-1	TRBJ1-5
ASGRLQGAPLH	TRBV7-8	TRBJ1-6
ASSSGQFATNEKLF	TRBV7-9	TRBJ1-4
SALLARTGVDEQF	TRBV20-1	TRBJ2-1
ASSQVEIANHEQY	TRBV4-1	TRBJ2-7
SAGTSGRSQQY	TRBV20-1	TRBJ2-7
ASSSGQALNQY	TRBV7-2	TRBJ2-4
SVETSPWGY	TRBV29-1	TRBJ2-3